The next 20 T cell receptor beta chains were all read from a single sample in a study of blood T cells in healthy people across ages. The use of a sample-barcoded 5' primer and a J-beta primer mix characterized a second PCR of about 7 to 12 cycles. Using its own MiXCR run on the 5' RACE reads, TCRdb lists one record per CDR3 protein. The repertoire holds 1.5 million to 2 million distinct CDR3 sequences, approximately 40% seen once, with approximately 22% in the top ten. The sample consisted of blood. The receptors were sampled from a human donor in good health.

This clonotype was counted a few times. This chain links TRBV9 with TRBJ1-5; D call uncertain. Deletions cut 0 bases from V and 6 bases from J, with 7 bases between. From germline, CDR1 is SGDLS and CDR2 YYNGEE. There are 13 residues in the CDR3. CDR3 nucleotide sequence: TGTGCCAGCAGCGTAGCGGGGATTCAGCCCCAGCATTTT. It encodes CASSVAGIQPQHF.

A word on this clonotype: The junction and the germline gene differ at one end; a read error may be behind it. The V call is TRBV5-1, the J call TRBJ1-4; TRBD1 aligns across 7 bases. The CDR3 is made up of 15 amino acids. Looked up from germline, CDR1 is SGHRS and CDR2 is YFSETQ. CDR3 coding DNA: TGTGCCAGCAGCTTAGCCGGGACAGATAATGAAAAACTGTTTTTT. Its translation: CASSLAGTDNEKLFF.

V usage is TRBV18 and J usage is TRBJ2-3, with 10 bases lining up with TRBD1. V dropped 6 bases and J dropped 5; count of bases not matched to a gene: 8. Germline CDR1 reads KGHSH; CDR2 reads LQKENI. The CDR3 has 15 residues. For the CDR3, the DNA is TGTGCCAGCTCGCCCGGACAGGGGGACGGAGATACGCAGTATTTT. Its translation is CASSPGQGDGDTQYF. The whole variable domain, filled in from reference TRBV18 and TRBJ2-3, reads NAGVMQNPRHLVRRRGQEARLRCSPMKGHSHVYWYRQLPEEGLKFMVYLQKENIIDESGMPKERFSAEFPKEGPSILRIQQVVRGDSAAYFCASSPGQGDGDTQYFGPGTRLTVL.

This clonotype was detected a few times. This chain links TRBV12-3 or TRBV12-4 with TRBJ2-1; 8 positions agree with TRBD1. The CDR3 contains 17 residues. J lost 2 bases, V lost 4 bases, and 10 bases had no gene match. As DNA, the CDR3 is TGTGCCAGCAGTTCTCCGGCCAGGGGGCGCCCCTACAATGAGCAGTTCTTC. Translating it yields CASSSPARGRPYNEQFF.

This clonotype has just a few counts. This chain connects TRBV5-8 to TRBJ2-5; 9 bases map to TRBD1. The CDR3 is 15 amino acids. CDR1 and CDR2 (germline): SGHTS, YDEGEE. J was trimmed by 5 bases and V by 5 bases; bases with no gene match: 10. The CDR3 DNA reads TGTGCCAGCAGGACACAGGGGGCCGCAGGGGAGACCCAGTACTTC. It translates to CASRTQGAAGETQYF.

The chain has TRBV9 and TRBJ2-1; the D gene is possibly TRBD1 (6 bases). The length of the CDR3 is 16 residues. V lost 1 base to trimming and J lost 7 bases, with 18 bases between them. Germline-derived CDR1 and CDR2 are SGDLS and YYNGEE. This CDR3 is CASSVKGGGVVNEQFF. The CDR3 coding sequence is TGTGCCAGCAGCGTAAAGGGTGGGGGCGTTGTGAATGAGCAGTTCTTC.

The CDR3 is CASSPSGGQIYNEQFF. CDR3 DNA: TGTGCCAGCAGCCCTAGCGGGGGCCAAATCTACAATGAGCAGTTCTTC. The chain has TRBV2 and TRBJ2-1; TRBD2 aligns across 10 bases. J gave up 3 bases and V 6 bases, and 8 bases lay outside the gene matches. The CDR3 length is 16 residues. Germline V gives CDR1 SNHLY, CDR2 FYNNEI.

The CDR3 DNA is TGCAGTGCTCGGGACAGGGCCCCACGCTCCTACGAGCAGTACTTC. The encoded protein is CSARDRAPRSYEQYF. The chain employs TRBV20-1 and TRBJ2-7; 9 bases agree with TRBD1. The CDR3 covers 15 residues. V trimming: 5 bases; J trimming: 0 bases; junction bases outside the gene matches: 8. CDR1 and CDR2 from the germline V gene are DFQATT and SNEGSKA (reference sequence).

The rearrangement joins TRBV29-1 to TRBJ1-1; 8 bases line up with TRBD1. With V trimmed by 8 bases and J by 0 bases, 5 bases remained unmatched. The germline CDR1 and CDR2 sequences are SQVTM and ANQGSEA. The CDR3 is 13 residues long. This CDR3 is CSCWTGLNTEAFF. Here the CDR3 DNA reads TGCAGCTGCTGGACAGGGTTGAACACTGAAGCTTTCTTT.

This clonotype was seen more than once but under ten times. The gene calls are TRBV7-2 and TRBJ1-2, with 7 positions matching TRBD1. The V segment lost 5 bases and the J segment 4 bases; nucleotides outside the gene matches: 10. The CDR3 length is 15 residues. Germline V lookup: CDR1 SGHTA, CDR2 FQGNSA. CDR3 nucleotide sequence: TGTGCCAGCAGCGAGGCCGGGACAGTGTCCTATGGCTACACCTTC. Amino acid sequence: CASSEAGTVSYGYTF.

This rearrangement joins TRBV7-9 to TRBJ2-1; TRBD1 agrees at 7 bases. Looked up from germline, CDR1 is SEHNR and CDR2 is FQNEAQ (reference sequence). There are 16 residues in the CDR3. The ends lost 5 bases at V and 5 bases at J; junction bases unmatched: 12. The CDR3 is CASSTGARAPNNEQFF. The CDR3 DNA reads as TGTGCCAGCAGCACAGGGGCCAGGGCCCCAAACAATGAGCAGTTCTTC.

The chain uses TRBV12-3 or TRBV12-4 and TRBJ1-1; the match to TRBD1 covers 7 bases. CDR3 length: 12 amino acids. With 8 bases clipped from V and 4 bases from J, the junction kept 4 bases outside the gene matches. CDR3 nucleotides: TGTGCCAGCTCAAAGGGGGCCACTGAAGCTTTCTTT. It specifies CASSKGATEAFF.

V and J are TRBV28 and TRBJ2-1; 13 positions match TRBD2. Germline V gene sequence: CDR1 MDHEN, CDR2 SYDVKM. Germline trimming cut 3 bases from V and 0 bases from J; bases unmatched to any gene: 5. The CDR3 totals 18 residues. CDR3 in amino acids: CASSFGLAGASSYNEQFF. In DNA form, the CDR3 reads TGTGCCAGCAGTTTCGGACTAGCGGGGGCTTCCTCCTACAATGAGCAGTTCTTC.

This sequence joins TRBV7-9 and TRBJ2-5; 9 bases fit TRBD1. J gave up 11 bases and V 5 bases, and 6 bases lay outside the gene matches. Germline CDR1 and CDR2: SEHNR and FQNEAQ (reference sequence). This CDR3 comprises 12 residues. CDR3 DNA sequence: TGTGCCAGCAGCGTTACAGGGGGCGAACAGTACTTC. Translated: CASSVTGGEQYF.

The CDR3 DNA reads as TGTGCCAGCAGCTTAGTCAATAGTCGGGGCTCAACCAGGTATGAGCAGTTCTTC. This translates into CASSLVNSRGSTRYEQFF. This chain connects TRBV7-2 to TRBJ2-1; D possibly matches TRBD1 or TRBD2 (5 bases each). Germline CDR1 and CDR2: SGHTA and FQGNSA. The CDR3 length is 18 residues. With 1 base removed from V and 8 bases from J, the gap between germline ends came to 24 bases.

The gene calls are TRBV7-3 and TRBJ2-3; D is undetermined. The CDR3 is made up of 13 amino acids. Trimming pared 5 bases from V and 3 bases from J, leaving 9 bases between. Per germline, CDR1 SGHTA and CDR2 FQGTGA. CDR3 sequence reads: CASSRSETDTQYF. The CDR3 DNA is TGTGCCAGCAGCCGATCAGAGACAGATACGCAGTATTTT.

In DNA form, the CDR3 reads TGTGCCAGCGTGCCGACAGGGGGCCTTGATGAGCAGTTCTTC. This codes for CASVPTGGLDEQFF. The gene calls are TRBV6-5 and TRBJ2-1; 10 nucleotides match TRBD1. V shed 8 bases, J shed 8 bases, and the junction held 9 bases outside the gene matches. The germline V gene has CDR1 MNHEY and CDR2 SVGAGI. The CDR3 is 14 amino acids.

The sample holds a few counts of this clonotype. This chain joins TRBV5-1 and TRBJ2-5; 7 nucleotides agree with TRBD1. CDR3 length: 15 residues. V lost 4 bases and J lost 5; bases outside the gene matches: 11. Looked up from germline, CDR1 is SGHRS and CDR2 is YFSETQ. Here the CDR3 DNA reads TGCGCCAGCAGCCTAACAGGGGACCCTTTGGAGACCCAGTACTTC. Translated, it gives CASSLTGDPLETQYF. Variable domain in full (rest from reference TRBV5-1 and TRBJ2-5): KAGVTQTPRYLIKTRGQQVTLSCSPISGHRSVSWYQQTPGQGLQFLFEYFSETQRNKGNFPGRFSGRQFSNSRSEMNVSTLELGDSALYLCASSLTGDPLETQYFGPGTRLLVL.

This clonotype has more than one count but fewer than ten. Mismatch with germline at one junction end may stem from a read error. The chain uses TRBV27 and TRBJ2-6; possibly TRBD1 for D (5 bases). Germline CDR1 is MNHEY and CDR2 is SMNVEV (reference sequence). CDR3 length: 16 amino acids. The CDR3 nucleotides are TGTGCCAGCAGTTTATCGTGGCCCCCTGGGGCCAACGTCCCGACTTTC. Translated: CASSLSWPPGANVPTF.

The chain couples TRBV29-1 to TRBJ2-1, with D unresolved. V was trimmed by 1 base and J by 8 bases, leaving 15 bases between them. CDR3 length: 14 residues. The V gene's germline CDR1 is SQVTM and CDR2 ANQGSEA. The CDR3 reads CSVEVVTLLDEQFF. CDR3 in DNA: TGCAGCGTTGAAGTAGTGACCCTTTTAGATGAGCAGTTCTTC.